Below are 19 T cell receptor beta chains sequenced from a single sample in a study of identical twins. TCRdb re-called the 5' RACE reads through MiXCR, storing one row per CDR3 protein. The repertoire holds under 900,000 distinct CDR3 sequences, with 15% to 20% as singletons. This same sample was also taken into another study, of T cells expressing NK-cell markers.

The specimen was PBMCs. The source of these receptors is a woman in her late teens or twenties in good health.

The chain has TRBV20-1 and TRBJ1-2; D call uncertain. Per the germline V gene, CDR1 is DFQATT and CDR2 is SNEGSKA (reference sequence). This CDR3 has 12 residues. V lost 3 bases and J 7 bases, leaving 12 bases between the germline ends. CDR3 region: CSASSNQVGYTF. In DNA, the CDR3 is TGCAGTGCTAGTTCCAATCAGGTTGGCTACACCTTC.

This sequence joins TRBV20-1 and TRBJ2-2; perhaps TRBD2 as D (5 bases). Germline V CDR1 and CDR2: DFQATT, SNEGSKA (reference sequence). This CDR3 is built from 16 residues. Trimming took 1 base from V and 0 from J, leaving 12 bases between them. The CDR3: CSARGTPRPNTGELFF. In DNA form, the CDR3 reads TGCAGTGCTAGAGGGACTCCTAGGCCGAACACCGGGGAGCTGTTTTTT.

The chain uses TRBV5-6 and TRBJ2-7; no reliable D call. CDR3 size: 15 residues. CDR1 SGHDT and CDR2 YYEEEE come from the germline V gene. The germline V and J ends were trimmed by 0 bases and 0 bases, with 10 bases remaining between them. The CDR3 region is CASSLGVSGSYEQYF. Here the CDR3 DNA reads TGTGCCAGCAGCTTGGGAGTCTCGGGCTCCTACGAGCAGTACTTC.

This clonotype was found a few times. V usage is TRBV4-3 and J usage is TRBJ2-7, with 9 bases fitting TRBD2. The CDR3 runs 17 residues. V shed 0 bases, J shed 2 bases, and the junction held 8 bases outside the gene matches. CDR1 is LGHNA and CDR2 is YSLEER in the germline V gene. In DNA, the CDR3 is TGCGCCAGCAGCCAAGATAGCGCAGCGGGGGGCGCCTACGAGCAGTACTTC. Translated: CASSQDSAAGGAYEQYF.

This clonotype was detected only a few times. This chain uses TRBV7-2 with TRBJ1-2; 8 positions match TRBD1. Germline CDR1 reads SGHTA; CDR2 reads FQGNSA. J was trimmed by 3 bases and V by 5 bases; bases with no gene match: 11. The CDR3 totals 16 residues. CDR3 residues: CASSPDRAIRYYGYTF. CDR3 coding DNA: TGTGCCAGCAGCCCGGACAGGGCCATTCGCTACTATGGCTACACCTTC.

This clonotype was seen more than once but under ten times. The chain links TRBV5-1 to TRBJ2-4; 12 nucleotides align to TRBD2. Trimming at V came to 0 bases and at J to 6 bases, leaving 4 bases not matched to a gene. The length of the CDR3 is 16 residues. The germline V gene has CDR1 SGHRS and CDR2 YFSETQ. The CDR3 reads CASSLGLAGAGNIQYF. CDR3 DNA sequence: TGCGCCAGCAGCTTGGGACTAGCGGGAGCGGGAAACATTCAGTACTTC.

This clonotype has more than one count but fewer than ten. This chain links TRBV27 with TRBJ1-4; TRBD1 matches at 8 bases. V shed 3 bases, J shed 6 bases, and the junction held 3 bases outside the gene matches. The CDR3 length is 14 residues. In germline, CDR1 is MNHEY, CDR2 SMNVEV (reference sequence). CDR3 sequence reads: CASSFDRGYEKLFF. CDR3 nucleotides: TGTGCCAGCAGTTTTGACAGGGGATATGAAAAACTGTTTTTT. Complete variable domain (other parts from reference TRBV27 and TRBJ1-4): EAQVTQNPRYLITVTGKKLTVTCSQNMNHEYMSWYRQDPGLGLRQIYYSMNVEVTDKGDVPEGYKVSRKEKRNFPLILESPSPNQTSLYFCASSFDRGYEKLFFGSGTQLSVL.

The chain carries TRBV18 and TRBJ2-5; D is undetermined. Trimming pared 0 bases from V and 8 bases from J, leaving 13 bases between. CDR1 is KGHSH, CDR2 LQKENI, per germline. This CDR3 is built from 14 residues. The CDR3 protein is CASSPPPAAQTQYF. The CDR3 DNA reads as TGTGCCAGCTCACCACCCCCGGCGGCCCAAACCCAGTACTTC. Variable domain in full (rest from reference TRBV18 and TRBJ2-5): NAGVMQNPRHLVRRRGQEARLRCSPMKGHSHVYWYRQLPEEGLKFMVYLQKENIIDESGMPKERFSAEFPKEGPSILRIQQVVRGDSAAYFCASSPPPAAQTQYFGPGTRLLVL.

This clonotype came up a few times. The chain employs TRBV20-1 and TRBJ2-1; possibly TRBD2 for D (5 bases). Germline V lookup: CDR1 DFQATT, CDR2 SNEGSKA (reference sequence). V shed 5 bases and J shed 2 bases, with 16 bases lying between them. This CDR3 has 15 amino acids. Written as DNA, the CDR3 is TGCAGTGCTCAACGGGGAGCCCTGACCTACAATGAGCAGTTCTTC. Its translation is CSAQRGALTYNEQFF.

This clonotype was observed a few times. The J gene is TRBJ1-1, the V gene TRBV14; D perhaps matches TRBD1 (5 bases). Germline lookup yields CDR1 SGHDN and CDR2 FVKESK. The V end was cut by 0 bases, the J end by 0 bases, with 11 bases between. The CDR3 spans 16 residues. The CDR3 reads CASSQDIGHLNTEAFF. The CDR3 DNA reads TGTGCCAGCAGCCAAGATATCGGACACTTGAACACTGAAGCTTTCTTT.

Only a few counts were recorded for this clonotype. The chain combines TRBV7-2 with TRBJ2-7; 14 positions agree with TRBD2. The CDR3 sequence is 16 residues long. The germline V gene has CDR1 SGHTA and CDR2 FQGNSA. V was pared by 3 bases and J by 4 bases, with 5 bases of the junction left unmatched. The CDR3 protein is CASSLGLAGVGYEQYF. For the CDR3, the DNA is TGTGCCAGCAGCTTGGGACTAGCGGGAGTCGGATACGAGCAGTACTTC.

The sample holds a few counts of this clonotype. The chain combines TRBV28 with TRBJ2-7; 9 bases align to TRBD1. V lost 4 bases to trimming and J lost 5 bases; unmatched junction nucleotides: 9. Germline V lookup: CDR1 MDHEN, CDR2 SYDVKM. This CDR3 spans 15 amino acids. Here the CDR3 reads CASSSSGQGMNEQYF. CDR3 nucleotides: TGTGCCAGCAGTTCGTCGGGACAGGGCATGAACGAGCAGTACTTC. Full variable domain (outside the CDR3, taken from reference TRBV28 and TRBJ2-7): DVKVTQSSRYLVKRTGEKVFLECVQDMDHENMFWYRQDPGLGLRLIYFSYDVKMKEKGDIPEGYSVSREKKERFSLILESASTNQTSMYLCASSSSGQGMNEQYFGPGTRLTVT.

This clonotype is medium-sized by share. CDR3 residues: CASSGGSQETQYF. The DNA of the CDR3 is TGCGCCAGCAGCGGTGGGAGTCAAGAGACCCAGTACTTC. The chain employs TRBV5-1 and TRBJ2-5; weak D call: TRBD2 (5 bases). The CDR3 consists of 13 residues. Trimming shortened V by 4 bases and J by 2 bases, and 9 bases separated the two germline ends. CDR1 is SGHRS, CDR2 YFSETQ, per germline.

This clonotype has only a few counts. The chain recombines TRBV5-1 with TRBJ2-1; 11 nucleotides line up with TRBD2. The CDR3 is made up of 16 amino acids. Germline V gene sequence: CDR1 SGHRS, CDR2 YFSETQ. The junction had 10 bases not matched to a gene; V was cut back by 3 bases and J by 8 bases. The chain's CDR3 is CASSWPHSGGAYEQFF. The CDR3, as DNA: TGCGCCAGCAGCTGGCCCCATAGCGGGGGGGCGTATGAGCAGTTCTTC.

This rearrangement joins TRBV5-1 to TRBJ2-7, with no clear D. The CDR3 has 15 residues. V lost 6 bases to trimming and J lost 6 bases, with 22 bases between them. The germline CDR1 and CDR2 sequences are SGHRS and YFSETQ. CDR3 bases: TGCGCCAGCATGAGCTCCGAGACCTTCAACGGCGAGCAGTACTTC. This codes for CASMSSETFNGEQYF.

CDR3 sequence reads: CASSLERTSGRETQYF. CDR3 DNA sequence: TGTGCCAGCAGCTTAGAAAGGACTAGCGGGAGGGAGACCCAGTACTTC. V usage is TRBV11-2 and J usage is TRBJ2-5, with 14 bases identical to TRBD2. The CDR3 runs 16 residues. Trimming took 0 bases from V and 5 from J; bases not matched to a gene: 2. The germline gives CDR1 SGHAT, CDR2 FQNNGV. The full variable domain, in which reference TRBV11-2 and TRBJ2-5 provide the parts outside the CDR3, is EAGVAQSPRYKIIEKRQSVAFWCNPISGHATLYWYQQILGQGPKLLIQFQNNGVVDDSQLPKDRFSAERLKGVDSTLKIQPAKLEDSAVYLCASSLERTSGRETQYFGPGTRLLVL.

This clonotype appeared a few times. In DNA, the CDR3 is TGTGCCAGCAGGGCCGGGACAGCTTCTAGCACAGATACGCAGTATTTT. This gives the protein CASRAGTASSTDTQYF. The V call is TRBV14, the J call TRBJ2-3; 7 bases align to TRBD1. Germline assignment: CDR1 SGHDN and CDR2 FVKESK. J lost 0 bases, V lost 6 bases, and 9 bases had no gene match. The CDR3 has 16 amino acids.

This clonotype occurred a few times. This rearrangement joins TRBV5-1 to TRBJ2-7, with 9 bases that match TRBD2. With V trimmed by 5 bases and J by 3 bases, 9 bases remained unmatched. The CDR3 extends over 15 amino acids. The germline gives CDR1 SGHRS, CDR2 YFSETQ. The chain's CDR3 is CASRGGASGIYEQYF. DNA for the CDR3: TGCGCCAGCAGAGGTGGGGCTAGCGGGATCTACGAGCAGTACTTC.

This clonotype has only a few counts. V and J are TRBV6-1 and TRBJ2-2; D may be TRBD2 (5 bases). V was cut by 7 bases and J by 5 bases, with 17 bases left in between. CDR3 length: 15 amino acids. Germline V gives CDR1 MNHNS, CDR2 SASEGT. The CDR3 loop is CASKNVASLTGELFF. CDR3 nucleotide sequence: TGTGCCAGCAAGAACGTGGCTAGCCTAACCGGGGAGCTGTTTTTT.